This T cell receptor beta chain was retrieved from a study of neurological immune-mediated disorders. Study-level results: TCR clonal expansion peaked in HTLV-1-associated myelopathy patients and was lowest in multiple sclerosis patients. None of the CDR3 amino acid sequences in expanded clones turned up in more than one subject, which points to private repertoires in all groups.

The sample's time point: longitudinal time-point 3. The making of cDNA relied on 5'RACE with 10-nucleotide random UMIs. TCRdb re-called the 5' RACE reads through MiXCR, storing one row per CDR3 protein. The sample includes more than 75,000 distinct CDR3 sequences, around 4.7% of them seen just once. This clonotype was observed at least ten times. Its target is unknown. This CDR3 contains 13 residues. With 4 bases removed from V and 3 bases from J, the gap between germline ends came to 11 bases. Germline V gives CDR1 SGHDT, CDR2 YYEEEE. Material for sequencing was PBMCs. V usage is TRBV5-6 and J usage is TRBJ2-7, with no clear D. The TCR sequence derives from a woman in her fifties or sixties with multiple sclerosis. The CDR3 nucleotides are TGTGCCAGCAGCGTAGCTTCGCGCTACGAGCAGTACTTC. This encodes CASSVASRYEQYF.